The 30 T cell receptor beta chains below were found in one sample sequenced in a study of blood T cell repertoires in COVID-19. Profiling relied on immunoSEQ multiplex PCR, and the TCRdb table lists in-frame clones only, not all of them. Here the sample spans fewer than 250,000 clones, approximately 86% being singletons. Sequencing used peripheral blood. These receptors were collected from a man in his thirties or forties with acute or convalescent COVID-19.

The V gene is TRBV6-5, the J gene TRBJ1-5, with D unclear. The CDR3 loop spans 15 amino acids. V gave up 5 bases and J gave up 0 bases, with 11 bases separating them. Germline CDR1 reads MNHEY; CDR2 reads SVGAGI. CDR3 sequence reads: CASSPRLNSNQPQHF. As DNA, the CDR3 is TGTGCCAGCAGTCCGAGACTCAATAGCAATCAGCCCCAGCATTTT.

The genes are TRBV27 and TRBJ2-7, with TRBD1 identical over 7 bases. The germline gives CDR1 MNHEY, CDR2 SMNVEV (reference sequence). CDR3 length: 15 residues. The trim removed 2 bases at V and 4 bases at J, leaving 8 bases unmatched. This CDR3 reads CASSLGTDLKYEQYF. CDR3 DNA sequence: TGTGCCAGCAGTTTAGGGACAGACTTAAAGTACGAGCAGTACTTC.

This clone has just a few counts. CDR3 loop: CASSFGGRGAYNEQFF. The DNA of the CDR3 is TGTGCCAGCAGCTTTGGCGGGAGGGGGGCCTACAATGAGCAGTTCTTC. The chain is built from TRBV5-6 and TRBJ2-1; 9 positions agree with TRBD2. This CDR3 is 16 amino acids long. Losses at the gene ends were 2 bases for V and 2 bases for J; bases not matched to a gene: 5. Per the germline V gene, CDR1 is SGHDT and CDR2 is YYEEEE. Filled out from reference TRBV5-6 and TRBJ2-1, the complete variable domain reads DAGVTQSPTHLIKTRGQQVTLRCSPKSGHDTVSWYQQALGQGPQFIFQYYEEEERQRGNFPDRFSGHQFPNYSSELNVNALLLGDSALYLCASSFGGRGAYNEQFFGPGTRLTVL.

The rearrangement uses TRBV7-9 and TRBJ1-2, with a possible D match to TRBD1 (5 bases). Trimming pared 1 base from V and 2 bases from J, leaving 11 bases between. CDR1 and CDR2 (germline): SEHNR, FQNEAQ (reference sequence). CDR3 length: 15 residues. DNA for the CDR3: TGTGCCAGCAGCTTAGTTGGGGCAGGGAACTATGGCTACACCTTC. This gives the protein CASSLVGAGNYGYTF.

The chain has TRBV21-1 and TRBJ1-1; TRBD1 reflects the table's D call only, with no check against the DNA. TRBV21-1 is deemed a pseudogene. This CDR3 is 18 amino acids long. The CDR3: CASSKDQTVKHMNTEAFF. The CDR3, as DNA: TGTGCCAGCAGCAAAGATCAGACAGTGAAACATATGAACACTGAAGCTTTCTTT.

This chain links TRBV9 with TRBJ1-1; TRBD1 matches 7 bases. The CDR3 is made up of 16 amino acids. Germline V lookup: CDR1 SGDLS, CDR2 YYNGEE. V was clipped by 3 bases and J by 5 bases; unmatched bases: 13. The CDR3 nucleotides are TGTGCCAGCAGCGCAACAAGACAGGGTCGTGGGACTGAAGCTTTCTTT. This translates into CASSATRQGRGTEAFF.

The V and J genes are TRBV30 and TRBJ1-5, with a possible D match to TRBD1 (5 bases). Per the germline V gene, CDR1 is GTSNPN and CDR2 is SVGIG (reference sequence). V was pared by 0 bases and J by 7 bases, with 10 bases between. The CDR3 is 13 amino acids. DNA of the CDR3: TGTGCCTGGAGTGTTGGTAAGGGGCAGCCCCAGCATTTT. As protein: CAWSVGKGQPQHF.

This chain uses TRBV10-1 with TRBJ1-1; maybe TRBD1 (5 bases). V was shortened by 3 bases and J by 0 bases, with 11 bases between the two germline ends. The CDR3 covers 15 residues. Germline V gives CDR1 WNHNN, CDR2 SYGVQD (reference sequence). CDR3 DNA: TGCGCCAGCAGTGATAATCCAGGGATGAACACTGAAGCTTTCTTT. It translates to CASSDNPGMNTEAFF.

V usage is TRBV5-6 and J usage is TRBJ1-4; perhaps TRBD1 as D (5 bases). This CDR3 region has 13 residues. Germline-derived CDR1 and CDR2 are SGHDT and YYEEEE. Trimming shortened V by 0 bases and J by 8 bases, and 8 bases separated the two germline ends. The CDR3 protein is CASSLAGVEKLFF. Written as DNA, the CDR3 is TGTGCCAGCAGCTTGGCGGGGGTCGAAAAACTGTTTTTT.

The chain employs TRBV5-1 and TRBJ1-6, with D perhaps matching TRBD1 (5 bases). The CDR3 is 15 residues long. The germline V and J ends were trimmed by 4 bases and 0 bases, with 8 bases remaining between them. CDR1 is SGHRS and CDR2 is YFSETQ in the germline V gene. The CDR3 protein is CASSLTGSYNSPLHF. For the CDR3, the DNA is TGCGCCAGCAGCCTCACAGGCTCCTATAATTCACCCCTCCACTTT.

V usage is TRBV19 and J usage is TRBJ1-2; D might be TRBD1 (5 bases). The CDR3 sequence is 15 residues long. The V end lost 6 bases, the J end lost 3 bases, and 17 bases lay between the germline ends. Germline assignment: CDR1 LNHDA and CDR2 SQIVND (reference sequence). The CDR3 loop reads CASSPKGFGDYGYTF. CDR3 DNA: TGTGCCAGTAGCCCGAAGGGGTTTGGGGACTATGGCTACACCTTC.

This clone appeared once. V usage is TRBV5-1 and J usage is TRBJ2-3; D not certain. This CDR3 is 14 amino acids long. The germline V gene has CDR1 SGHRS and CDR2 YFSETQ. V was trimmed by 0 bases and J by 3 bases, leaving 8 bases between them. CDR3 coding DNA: TGCGCCAGCAGCTTGGGCCACGGTACAGATACGCAGTATTTT. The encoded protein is CASSLGHGTDTQYF.

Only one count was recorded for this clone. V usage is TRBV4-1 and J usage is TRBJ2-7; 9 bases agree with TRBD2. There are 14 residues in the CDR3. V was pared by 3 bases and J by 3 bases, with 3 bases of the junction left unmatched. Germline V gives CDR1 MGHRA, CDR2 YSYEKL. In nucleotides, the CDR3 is TGCGCCAGCAGCCATAGCGGGGGATTCTACGAGCAGTACTTC. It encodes CASSHSGGFYEQYF.

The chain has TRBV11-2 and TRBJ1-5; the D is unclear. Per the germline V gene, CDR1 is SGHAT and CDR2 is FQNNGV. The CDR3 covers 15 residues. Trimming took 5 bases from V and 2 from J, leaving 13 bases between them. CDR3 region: CASSRSGSGNQPQHF. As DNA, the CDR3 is TGTGCCAGCAGCCGGAGCGGGTCCGGCAATCAGCCCCAGCATTTT.

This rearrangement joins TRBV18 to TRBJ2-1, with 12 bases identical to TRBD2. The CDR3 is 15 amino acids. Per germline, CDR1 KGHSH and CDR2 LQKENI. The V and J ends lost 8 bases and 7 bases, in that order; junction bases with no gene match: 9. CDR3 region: CASHSSGRALNEQFF. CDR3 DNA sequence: TGTGCCAGCCACTCTAGCGGGAGGGCCTTGAATGAGCAGTTCTTC.

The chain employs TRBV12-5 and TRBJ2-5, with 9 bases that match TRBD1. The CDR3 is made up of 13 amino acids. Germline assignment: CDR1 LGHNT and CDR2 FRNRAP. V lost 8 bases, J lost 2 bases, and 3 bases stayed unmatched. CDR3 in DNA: TGTGCTAGTCGACAGGGGGAACAAGAGACCCAGTACTTC. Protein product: CASRQGEQETQYF.

The CDR3 region is CASSYSSGQAGGYTF. The DNA of the CDR3 is TGTGCCAGCAGTTACTCGTCGGGGCAGGCGGGGGGCTACACCTTC. This chain connects TRBV6-5 to TRBJ1-2, with D possibly TRBD1 on 5 matching bases. Trimming stripped 0 bases from V and 8 bases from J, with 16 bases between. The CDR3 sequence is 15 residues long. The germline V gene encodes CDR1 MNHEY and CDR2 SVGAGI.

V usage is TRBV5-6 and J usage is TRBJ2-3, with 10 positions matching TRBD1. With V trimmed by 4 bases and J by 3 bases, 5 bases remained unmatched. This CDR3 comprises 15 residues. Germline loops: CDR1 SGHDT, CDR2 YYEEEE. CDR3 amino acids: CASSLRTGGTDTQYF. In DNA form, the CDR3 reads TGTGCCAGCAGCCTCCGGACAGGGGGAACAGATACGCAGTATTTT.

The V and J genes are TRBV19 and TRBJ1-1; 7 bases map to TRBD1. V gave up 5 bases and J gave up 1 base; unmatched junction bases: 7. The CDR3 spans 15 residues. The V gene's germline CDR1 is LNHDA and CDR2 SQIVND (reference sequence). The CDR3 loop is CASSFGTAGNTEAFF. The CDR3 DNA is TGTGCCAGTAGTTTTGGGACAGCGGGGAACACTGAAGCTTTCTTT.

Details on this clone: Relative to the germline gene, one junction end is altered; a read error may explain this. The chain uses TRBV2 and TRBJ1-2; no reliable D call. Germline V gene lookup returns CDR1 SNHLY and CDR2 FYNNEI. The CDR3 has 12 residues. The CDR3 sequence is CASSEAGSEKLF. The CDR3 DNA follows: TGTGCCAGCAGTGAAGCCGGGAGCGAAAAACTCTTC.

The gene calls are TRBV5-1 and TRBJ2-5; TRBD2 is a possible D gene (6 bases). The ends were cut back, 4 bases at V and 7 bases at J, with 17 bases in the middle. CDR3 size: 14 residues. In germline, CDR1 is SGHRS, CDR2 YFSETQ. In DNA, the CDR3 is TGCGCCAGCAGCCCCTCTAGGGGACTGGGGACCCAGTACTTC. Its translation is CASSPSRGLGTQYF.

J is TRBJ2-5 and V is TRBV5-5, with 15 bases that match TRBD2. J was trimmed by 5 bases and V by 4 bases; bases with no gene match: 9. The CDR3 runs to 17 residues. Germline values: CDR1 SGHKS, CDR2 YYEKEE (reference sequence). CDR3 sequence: CASSQGTSGRTGETQYF. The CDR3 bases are TGTGCCAGCAGCCAAGGGACTAGCGGGAGGACGGGTGAGACCCAGTACTTC.

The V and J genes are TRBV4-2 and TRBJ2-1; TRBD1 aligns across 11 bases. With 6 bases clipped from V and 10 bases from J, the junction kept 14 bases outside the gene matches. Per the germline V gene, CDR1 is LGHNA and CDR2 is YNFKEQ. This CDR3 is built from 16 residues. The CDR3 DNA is TGTGCCAGCAGACCCAACTCGGGACAGGGGGTGCGGGAGCAGTTCTTC. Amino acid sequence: CASRPNSGQGVREQFF.

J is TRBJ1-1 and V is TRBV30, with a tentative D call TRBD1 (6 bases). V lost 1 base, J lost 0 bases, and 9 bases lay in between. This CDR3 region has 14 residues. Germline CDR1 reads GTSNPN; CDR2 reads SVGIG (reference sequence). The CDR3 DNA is TGTGCCTGGAGTGGCAGGGGATTGAACACTGAAGCTTTCTTT. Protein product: CAWSGRGLNTEAFF.

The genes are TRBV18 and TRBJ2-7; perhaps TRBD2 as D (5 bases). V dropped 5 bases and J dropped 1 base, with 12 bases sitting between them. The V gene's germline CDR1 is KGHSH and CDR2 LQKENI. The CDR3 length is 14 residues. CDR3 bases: TGTGCCAGCTCATTGTCGGGGAAGTCCTACGAGCAGTACTTC. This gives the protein CASSLSGKSYEQYF.

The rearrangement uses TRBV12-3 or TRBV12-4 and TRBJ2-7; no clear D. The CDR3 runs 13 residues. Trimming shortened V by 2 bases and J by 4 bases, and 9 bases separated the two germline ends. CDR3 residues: CASSLKGVYEQYF. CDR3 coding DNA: TGTGCCAGCAGTTTAAAAGGAGTATACGAGCAGTACTTC.

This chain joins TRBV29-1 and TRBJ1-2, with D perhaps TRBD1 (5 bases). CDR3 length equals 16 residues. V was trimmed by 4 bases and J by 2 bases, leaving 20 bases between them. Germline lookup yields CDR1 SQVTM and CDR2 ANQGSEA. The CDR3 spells CSVGQGRISTNYGYTF. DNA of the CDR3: TGCAGCGTTGGTCAGGGCAGAATATCAACCAACTATGGCTACACCTTC.

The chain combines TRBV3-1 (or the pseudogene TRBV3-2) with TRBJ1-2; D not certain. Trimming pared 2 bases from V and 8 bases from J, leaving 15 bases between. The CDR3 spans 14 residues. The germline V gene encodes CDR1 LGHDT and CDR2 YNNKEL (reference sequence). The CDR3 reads CASSQPLSGSGYTF. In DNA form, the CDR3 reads TGTGCCAGCAGCCAACCCTTGTCCGGGAGCGGCTACACCTTC.

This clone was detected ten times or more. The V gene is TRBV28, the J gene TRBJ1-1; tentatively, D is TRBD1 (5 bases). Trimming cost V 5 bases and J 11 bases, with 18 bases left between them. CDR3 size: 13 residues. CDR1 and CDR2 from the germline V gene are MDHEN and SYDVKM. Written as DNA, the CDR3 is TGTGCCAGCAGTCCCCAGTGGAGGGGTGGGGCTTTCTTT. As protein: CASSPQWRGGAFF.

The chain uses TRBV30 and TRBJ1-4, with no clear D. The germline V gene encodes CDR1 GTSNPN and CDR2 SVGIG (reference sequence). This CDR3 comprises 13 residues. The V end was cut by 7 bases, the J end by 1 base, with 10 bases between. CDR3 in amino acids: CASQGGTNEKLFF. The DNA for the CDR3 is TGTGCCTCGCAAGGAGGAACTAATGAAAAACTGTTTTTT.